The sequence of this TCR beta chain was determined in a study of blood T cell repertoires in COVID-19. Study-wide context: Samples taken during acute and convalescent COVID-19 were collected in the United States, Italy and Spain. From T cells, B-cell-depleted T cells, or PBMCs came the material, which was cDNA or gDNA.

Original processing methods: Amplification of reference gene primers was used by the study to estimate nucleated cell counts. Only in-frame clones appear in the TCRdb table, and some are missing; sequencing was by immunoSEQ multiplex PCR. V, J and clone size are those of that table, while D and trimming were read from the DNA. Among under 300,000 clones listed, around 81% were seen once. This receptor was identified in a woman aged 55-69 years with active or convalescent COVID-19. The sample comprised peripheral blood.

The CDR3 DNA reads as TGCGCCAGCAGGGGACTTCTCTACGAGCAGTACTTC. Its translation: CASRGLLYEQYF. The gene calls are TRBV10-2 and TRBJ2-7; D perhaps matches TRBD2 (6 bases). Germline V gene sequence: CDR1 WSHSY, CDR2 SAAADI. V lost 6 bases to trimming and J lost 3 bases, with 9 bases between them. The CDR3 extends over 12 amino acids.